A single sample gave rise to the 30 T cell receptor beta chains below, sequenced in a study of cytomegalovirus exposure and HLA in healthy donors. Primers: 60 Vbeta forward and 13 Jbeta reverse. Repertoires were generated with immunoSEQ multiplex PCR, while TCRdb's copy carries only in-frame clones and drops some. This table has about 100,000 clones, around 73% appearing once. Sequencing was performed on PBMCs. The receptors were gathered from a man aged 40-49 years in good health and CMV-seronegative.

Written as DNA, the CDR3 is TGTGCCAGCAGCTTATCGAAGGGGAGGGGCGATTCACCCCTCCACTTT. It specifies CASSLSKGRGDSPLHF. The J gene is TRBJ1-6, the V gene TRBV7-9, with a possible D match to TRBD1 (5 bases). Germline V gene sequence: CDR1 SEHNR, CDR2 FQNEAQ (reference sequence). The CDR3 is made up of 16 amino acids. V was clipped by 2 bases and J by 8 bases, with 16 bases between them.

Only one count was recorded for this clone. The chain carries TRBV7-9 and TRBJ2-2, with D possibly matching TRBD2 (5 bases). Germline CDR1 SEHNR, CDR2 FQNEAQ (reference sequence). The V end was cut by 2 bases, the J end by 4 bases, with 5 bases between. The length of the CDR3 is 13 residues. The CDR3 sequence is CASSLTSTGELFF. CDR3 coding DNA: TGTGCCAGCAGCTTAACTAGCACCGGGGAGCTGTTTTTT.

The chain couples TRBV9 to TRBJ1-1; D remains unclear. Germline assignment: CDR1 SGDLS and CDR2 YYNGEE. CDR3 size: 15 residues. The V and J ends lost 0 bases and 1 base respectively, with 10 bases between them. CDR3 nucleotides: TGTGCCAGCAGCGTAGCTTTGGGCGAGAACACTGAAGCTTTCTTT. It codes for CASSVALGENTEAFF.

The V call is TRBV28, the J call TRBJ1-1; D is possibly TRBD1 (6 bases). Germline V gene lookup returns CDR1 MDHEN and CDR2 SYDVKM. The CDR3 extends over 13 amino acids. The V and J ends lost 6 bases and 0 bases respectively, with 8 bases between them. CDR3 amino acids: CASRDSLNTEAFF. CDR3 nucleotides: TGTGCCAGCAGGGACAGTTTGAACACTGAAGCTTTCTTT. The full variable domain, completed using reference TRBV28 and TRBJ1-1, is DVKVTQSSRYLVKRTGEKVFLECVQDMDHENMFWYRQDPGLGLRLIYFSYDVKMKEKGDIPEGYSVSREKKERFSLILESASTNQTSMYLCASRDSLNTEAFFGQGTRLTVV.

The chain uses TRBV7-8 and TRBJ1-1; a weak D match, TRBD1 (5 bases). Germline loops: CDR1 SGHVS, CDR2 FQNEAQ. Trimming shortened V by 3 bases and J by 0 bases, and 8 bases separated the two germline ends. The CDR3 contains 14 residues. This CDR3 is CASSFSGMNTEAFF. CDR3 in DNA: TGTGCCAGCAGCTTCTCAGGGATGAACACTGAAGCTTTCTTT.

This sequence joins TRBV4-1 and TRBJ2-3; 7 positions match TRBD1. The trim removed 1 base at V and 3 bases at J, leaving 4 bases unmatched. The CDR3 length is 15 residues. Germline V gene lookup returns CDR1 MGHRA and CDR2 YSYEKL. The CDR3 sequence is CASSQGQGTTDTQYF. In nucleotides, the CDR3 is TGCGCCAGCAGCCAAGGACAGGGTACGACAGATACGCAGTATTTT.

The chain is built from TRBV7-9 and TRBJ1-1; a weak D match, TRBD1 (6 bases). The V gene lost 0 bases and the J gene lost 4 bases, with 9 bases spanning the gap. This CDR3 spans 14 amino acids. The germline gives CDR1 SEHNR, CDR2 FQNEAQ (reference sequence). DNA for the CDR3: TGTGCCAGCAGCTTAGCACAGGGTCGCACTGAAGCTTTCTTT. Encoded protein: CASSLAQGRTEAFF.

The chain is built from TRBV18 and TRBJ2-1, with TRBD2 matching 8 bases. Germline V gene lookup returns CDR1 KGHSH and CDR2 LQKENI. The CDR3 runs 18 residues. The ends lost 0 bases at V and 6 bases at J; junction bases unmatched: 13. CDR3: CASSPPGAGGPGFNEQFF. CDR3 DNA: TGTGCCAGCTCACCACCGGGGGCGGGGGGACCCGGTTTCAATGAGCAGTTCTTC. Together with reference TRBV18 and TRBJ2-1, the CDR3 gives the full variable domain: NAGVMQNPRHLVRRRGQEARLRCSPMKGHSHVYWYRQLPEEGLKFMVYLQKENIIDESGMPKERFSAEFPKEGPSILRIQQVVRGDSAAYFCASSPPGAGGPGFNEQFFGPGTRLTVL.

V is TRBV10-1 and J is TRBJ2-7, with D possibly matching TRBD2 (6 bases). The CDR3 runs to 12 residues. In germline, CDR1 is WNHNN, CDR2 SYGVQD (reference sequence). Trimming removed 4 bases from V and 7 bases from J, with 11 bases in between. In DNA form, the CDR3 reads TGCGCCAGCAGTGGGGGCGGGATAGAGCAGTACTTC. It translates to CASSGGGIEQYF.

This chain connects TRBV4-1 to TRBJ1-2; D uncertain. Trimming removed 0 bases at V and 4 bases at J, with 9 bases between. The germline V gene encodes CDR1 MGHRA and CDR2 YSYEKL. This CDR3 is built from 14 residues. CDR3 region: CASSQDGSGYGYTF. CDR3 bases: TGCGCCAGCAGCCAAGATGGGTCGGGCTATGGCTACACCTTC.

The chain couples TRBV13 to TRBJ1-1; the D is unclear. V lost 11 bases to trimming and J lost 1 base, with 11 bases between them. The CDR3 covers 12 residues. Germline V gene sequence: CDR1 PRHDT, CDR2 FYEKMQ (reference sequence). The CDR3, as DNA: TGTGCCGCCCAGTCATGGAACACTGAAGCTTTCTTT. Translating it yields CAAQSWNTEAFF.

The chain joins TRBV4-2 to TRBJ2-7; perhaps TRBD2 as D (6 bases). CDR3 size: 18 residues. Trimming removed 1 base at V and 0 bases at J, with 19 bases between. In germline, CDR1 is LGHNA, CDR2 YNFKEQ. The CDR3: CASSQVAGISMSSYEQYF. In nucleotides, the CDR3 is TGTGCCAGCAGCCAAGTTGCGGGGATTTCGATGAGCTCCTACGAGCAGTACTTC.

This chain links TRBV5-6 with TRBJ1-4, with a possible D match to TRBD1 (5 bases). The CDR3 is made up of 16 amino acids. The V gene's germline CDR1 is SGHDT and CDR2 YYEEEE. Trimming stripped 3 bases from V and 0 bases from J, with 12 bases between. CDR3 sequence (DNA): TGTGCCAGCAGCTCACCCACAGGTGCAACTAATGAAAAACTGTTTTTT. The encoded protein is CASSSPTGATNEKLFF.

Comment on this clone: A read error may account for a junction end that differs from germline. This chain uses TRBV2 with TRBJ2-5; TRBD1 matches at 7 bases. The CDR3 is 15 residues long. The germline V gene has CDR1 SNHLY and CDR2 FYNNEI. In DNA, the CDR3 is TGCGTCAGTAGGTTGACAGGGATGTACCAAGAGACCCAGTACTTC. Residues: CVSRLTGMYQETQYF.

In its sample, this clone was seen a few times. This chain links TRBV4-1 with TRBJ1-2; 9 positions agree with TRBD1. The CDR3 is 15 amino acids. CDR1 is MGHRA, CDR2 YSYEKL, per germline. Trimming took 2 bases from V and 8 from J; bases not matched to a gene: 9. CDR3 protein: CASSQLRDRDWGYTF. DNA of the CDR3: TGCGCCAGCAGCCAATTAAGGGACAGGGACTGGGGCTACACCTTC.

A word on this clone: The DNA is omitted, as the CDR3 cannot be located on it reliably, and the CDR3 follows TCRdb's listing. The chain employs TRBV27 and TRBJ2-1; TRBD2, the D gene given by the table, was not confirmed from the DNA. Counting both end residues, the CDR3 totals 18 amino acids. The germline V gene encodes CDR1 MNHEY and CDR2 SMNVEV (reference sequence). The CDR3 sequence is CASSLFWRGGLTNNEQFF.

The chain links TRBV25-1 to TRBJ2-5, with unresolved D. V lost 4 bases, J lost 3 bases, and 21 bases lay in between. The CDR3 is made up of 17 amino acids. Germline values: CDR1 MGHDK, CDR2 SYGVNS. The CDR3, as DNA: TGTGCCAGCAGTGGAACCCCAGTGCGGTGGTTGGAAGAGACCCAGTACTTC. Its translation is CASSGTPVRWLEETQYF.

This clone was picked up a small number of times. The gene calls are TRBV2 and TRBJ2-2; 11 bases align to TRBD1. Germline trimming cut 6 bases from V and 5 bases from J; bases unmatched to any gene: 8. This CDR3 region has 16 residues. Germline-derived CDR1 and CDR2 are SNHLY and FYNNEI. The CDR3 DNA sequence: TGTGCCAGCAGGACTCCGGGACAGGGGGTGACCGGGGAGCTGTTTTTT. Translating gives CASRTPGQGVTGELFF.

This clone was counted a few times. CDR3 sequence: CASSLDEHLNTEAFF. The CDR3 coding sequence is TGTGCCAGCAGCTTAGACGAACATCTGAACACTGAAGCTTTCTTT. This chain connects TRBV7-8 to TRBJ1-1, with D uncertain. Trimming took 1 base from V and 0 from J, leaving 9 bases between them. Per the germline V gene, CDR1 is SGHVS and CDR2 is FQNEAQ. The CDR3 length is 15 residues.

The rearrangement joins TRBV6-5 to TRBJ2-5; no clear D gene. V dropped 8 bases and J dropped 1 base, with 11 bases sitting between them. The CDR3 length is 13 residues. Germline V gene data show CDR1 as MNHEY and CDR2 as SVGAGI. The CDR3 DNA reads TGTGCCAGCTCTGTTCCGCGCCAAGAGACCCAGTACTTC. Amino acid sequence: CASSVPRQETQYF.

The genes are TRBV5-4 and TRBJ2-1, with TRBD1 as a possible D gene (6 bases). Trimming removed 4 bases at V and 0 bases at J, with 11 bases between. The CDR3 is made up of 15 amino acids. The germline V gene has CDR1 SGHNT and CDR2 YYREEE (reference sequence). Here the CDR3 DNA reads TGTGCCAGCAGCCAGCGGACAGTCTCCTACAATGAGCAGTTCTTC. This codes for CASSQRTVSYNEQFF.

This clone was seen once. V is TRBV7-2 and J is TRBJ2-7, with 10 bases lining up with TRBD2. The CDR3 sequence is 15 residues long. The germline CDR1 and CDR2 sequences are SGHTA and FQGNSA. After removal of 4 bases from V and 7 bases from J, the junction contained 10 bases not matched to a gene. CDR3 in amino acids: CASSSQSGGAGEQYF. CDR3 nucleotide sequence: TGTGCCAGCAGCTCCCAGAGCGGGGGGGCTGGAGAGCAGTACTTC. Combining the CDR3 with reference TRBV7-2 and TRBJ2-7 gives the whole variable domain GAGVSQSPSNKVTEKGKDVELRCDPISGHTALYWYRQSLGQGLEFLIYFQGNSAPDKSGLPSDRFSAERTGGSVSTLTIQRTQQEDSAVYLCASSSQSGGAGEQYFGPGTRLTVT.

This clone has a handful of counts. The chain couples TRBV7-8 to TRBJ2-7, with 7 bases fitting TRBD1. This CDR3 is 14 amino acids long. CDR1 and CDR2 from the germline V gene are SGHVS and FQNEAQ. J was trimmed by 2 bases and V by 5 bases; bases with no gene match: 6. CDR3 loop: CASSLTGQTYEQYF. CDR3 nucleotide sequence: TGTGCCAGCAGCCTAACGGGACAGACCTACGAGCAGTACTTC.

The chain carries TRBV5-1 and TRBJ1-1, with 9 bases identical to TRBD1. This CDR3 contains 15 residues. The V gene's germline CDR1 is SGHRS and CDR2 YFSETQ. With 0 bases clipped from V and 6 bases from J, the junction kept 6 bases outside the gene matches. The CDR3: CASSLGYGQGSEAFF. The CDR3 DNA sequence: TGCGCCAGCAGCTTGGGTTACGGACAGGGGTCTGAAGCTTTCTTT.

DNA for the CDR3: TGTGCCAGCTCACTAACAGGGGATGATGGCTACACCTTC. This codes for CASSLTGDDGYTF. The chain combines TRBV18 with TRBJ1-2; 7 bases match TRBD1. CDR3 length equals 13 residues. Germline CDR1 is KGHSH and CDR2 is LQKENI. The J segment lost 6 bases and the V segment lost 4 bases, leaving 5 bases of the junction unmatched.

This chain connects TRBV29-1 to TRBJ1-5; TRBD1 matches 9 bases. Trimming cost V 6 bases and J 0 bases; bases outside gene matches: 3. Germline V gives CDR1 SQVTM, CDR2 ANQGSEA. This CDR3 spans 14 amino acids. The CDR3 bases are TGCAGCGTAGGGGACAGGGATAGCAATCAGCCCCAGCATTTT. It translates to CSVGDRDSNQPQHF.

The chain recombines TRBV10-3 with TRBJ2-3; 8 nucleotides match TRBD2. CDR1 is ENHRY and CDR2 is SYGVKD in the germline V gene. V shed 4 bases, J shed 12 bases, and the junction held 9 bases outside the gene matches. The CDR3 spans 13 residues. The CDR3 protein is CAISGPGLGSQYF. The CDR3 DNA reads TGTGCCATCAGTGGACCGGGACTAGGTTCACAGTATTTT.

The table lists this clone with a few counts. In DNA form, the CDR3 reads TGTGCCATCAGTAGAATTAGCGGGGGGATCACAGATACGCAGTATTTT. It translates to CAISRISGGITDTQYF. V usage is TRBV10-3 and J usage is TRBJ2-3, with 10 nucleotides matching TRBD2. This CDR3 is built from 16 residues. Losses at the gene ends were 5 bases for V and 2 bases for J; bases not matched to a gene: 7. In germline, CDR1 is ENHRY, CDR2 SYGVKD.

This CDR3 reads CASSVGVAATYEQYV. Here the CDR3 DNA reads TGTGCCAGCAGCGTAGGAGTAGCGGCAACTTACGAGCAGTACGTC. The V and J genes are TRBV9 and TRBJ2-7; tentative D call: TRBD2 (6 bases). This CDR3 contains 15 residues. Trimming took 0 bases from V and 4 from J, leaving 14 bases between them. Germline CDR1 is SGDLS and CDR2 is YYNGEE.

The chain links TRBV5-1 to TRBJ2-3; tentatively, D is TRBD2 (5 bases). From germline, CDR1 is SGHRS and CDR2 YFSETQ. V was clipped by 0 bases and J by 1 base, with 15 bases between them. This CDR3 has 17 residues. The CDR3 sequence: CASSLGYRGTGTDTQYF. In nucleotides, the CDR3 is TGCGCCAGCAGCTTGGGATACCGGGGTACGGGCACAGATACGCAGTATTTT. Full variable domain (remainder filled in from reference TRBV5-1 and TRBJ2-3): KAGVTQTPRYLIKTRGQQVTLSCSPISGHRSVSWYQQTPGQGLQFLFEYFSETQRNKGNFPGRFSGRQFSNSRSEMNVSTLELGDSALYLCASSLGYRGTGTDTQYFGPGTRLTVL.